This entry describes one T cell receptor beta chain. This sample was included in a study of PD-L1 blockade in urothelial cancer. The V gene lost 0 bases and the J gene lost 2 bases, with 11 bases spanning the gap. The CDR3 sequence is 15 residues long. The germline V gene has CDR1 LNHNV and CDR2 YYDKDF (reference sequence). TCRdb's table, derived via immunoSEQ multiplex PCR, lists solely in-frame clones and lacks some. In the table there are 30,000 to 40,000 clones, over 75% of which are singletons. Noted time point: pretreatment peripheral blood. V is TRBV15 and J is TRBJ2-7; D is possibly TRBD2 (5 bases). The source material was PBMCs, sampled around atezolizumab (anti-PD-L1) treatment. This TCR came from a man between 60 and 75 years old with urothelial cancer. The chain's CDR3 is CATSRDSERAYEQYF. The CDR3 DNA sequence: TGTGCCACCAGCAGAGATAGCGAGAGAGCCTACGAGCAGTACTTC.